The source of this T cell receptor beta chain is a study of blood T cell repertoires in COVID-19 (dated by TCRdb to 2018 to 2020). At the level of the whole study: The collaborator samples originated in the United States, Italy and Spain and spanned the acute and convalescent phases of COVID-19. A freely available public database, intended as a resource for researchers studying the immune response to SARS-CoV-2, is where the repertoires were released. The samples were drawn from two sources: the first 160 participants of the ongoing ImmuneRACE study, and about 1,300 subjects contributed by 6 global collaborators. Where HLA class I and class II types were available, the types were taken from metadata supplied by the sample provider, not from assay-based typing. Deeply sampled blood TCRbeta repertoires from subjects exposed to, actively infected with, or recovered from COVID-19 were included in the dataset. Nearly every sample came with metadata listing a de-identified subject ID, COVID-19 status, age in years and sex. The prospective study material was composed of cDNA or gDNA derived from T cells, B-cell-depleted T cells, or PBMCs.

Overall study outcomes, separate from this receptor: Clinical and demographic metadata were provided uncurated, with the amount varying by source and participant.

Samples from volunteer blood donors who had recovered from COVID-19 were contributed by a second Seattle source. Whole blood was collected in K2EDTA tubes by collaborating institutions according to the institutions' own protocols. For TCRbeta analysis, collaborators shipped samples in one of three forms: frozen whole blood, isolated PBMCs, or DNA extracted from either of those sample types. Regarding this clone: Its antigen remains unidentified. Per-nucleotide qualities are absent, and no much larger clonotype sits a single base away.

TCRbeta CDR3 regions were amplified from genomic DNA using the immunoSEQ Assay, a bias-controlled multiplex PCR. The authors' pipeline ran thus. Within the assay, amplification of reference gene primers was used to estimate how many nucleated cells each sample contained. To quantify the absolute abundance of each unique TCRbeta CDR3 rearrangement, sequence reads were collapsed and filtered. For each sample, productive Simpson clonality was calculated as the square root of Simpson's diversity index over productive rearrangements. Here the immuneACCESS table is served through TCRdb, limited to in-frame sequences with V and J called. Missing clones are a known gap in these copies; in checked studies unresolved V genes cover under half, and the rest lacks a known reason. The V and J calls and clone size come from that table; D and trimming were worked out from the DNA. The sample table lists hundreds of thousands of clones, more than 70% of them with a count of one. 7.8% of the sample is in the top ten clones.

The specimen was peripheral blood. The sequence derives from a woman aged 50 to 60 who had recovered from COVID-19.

CDR3 region: CASSIGGRTYSNQPQHF. The DNA sequence is given as TGTGCCAGTAGTATTGGGGGCAGAACGTATAGCAATCAGCCCCAGCATTTT. This chain joins TRBV19 to TRBJ1-5; a tentative D match to TRBD1 spans 6 bases. V and J are truncated by 3 bases and 0 bases respectively, leaving an intervening sequence of 15 bases. CDR1 and CDR2 (LNHDA, SQIVND) derive from the germline V gene (reference sequence). Including the terminal cysteine and phenylalanine, the CDR3 comprises 17 residues. The only DNA kept is the CDR3, 51 bases in frame from the first base.